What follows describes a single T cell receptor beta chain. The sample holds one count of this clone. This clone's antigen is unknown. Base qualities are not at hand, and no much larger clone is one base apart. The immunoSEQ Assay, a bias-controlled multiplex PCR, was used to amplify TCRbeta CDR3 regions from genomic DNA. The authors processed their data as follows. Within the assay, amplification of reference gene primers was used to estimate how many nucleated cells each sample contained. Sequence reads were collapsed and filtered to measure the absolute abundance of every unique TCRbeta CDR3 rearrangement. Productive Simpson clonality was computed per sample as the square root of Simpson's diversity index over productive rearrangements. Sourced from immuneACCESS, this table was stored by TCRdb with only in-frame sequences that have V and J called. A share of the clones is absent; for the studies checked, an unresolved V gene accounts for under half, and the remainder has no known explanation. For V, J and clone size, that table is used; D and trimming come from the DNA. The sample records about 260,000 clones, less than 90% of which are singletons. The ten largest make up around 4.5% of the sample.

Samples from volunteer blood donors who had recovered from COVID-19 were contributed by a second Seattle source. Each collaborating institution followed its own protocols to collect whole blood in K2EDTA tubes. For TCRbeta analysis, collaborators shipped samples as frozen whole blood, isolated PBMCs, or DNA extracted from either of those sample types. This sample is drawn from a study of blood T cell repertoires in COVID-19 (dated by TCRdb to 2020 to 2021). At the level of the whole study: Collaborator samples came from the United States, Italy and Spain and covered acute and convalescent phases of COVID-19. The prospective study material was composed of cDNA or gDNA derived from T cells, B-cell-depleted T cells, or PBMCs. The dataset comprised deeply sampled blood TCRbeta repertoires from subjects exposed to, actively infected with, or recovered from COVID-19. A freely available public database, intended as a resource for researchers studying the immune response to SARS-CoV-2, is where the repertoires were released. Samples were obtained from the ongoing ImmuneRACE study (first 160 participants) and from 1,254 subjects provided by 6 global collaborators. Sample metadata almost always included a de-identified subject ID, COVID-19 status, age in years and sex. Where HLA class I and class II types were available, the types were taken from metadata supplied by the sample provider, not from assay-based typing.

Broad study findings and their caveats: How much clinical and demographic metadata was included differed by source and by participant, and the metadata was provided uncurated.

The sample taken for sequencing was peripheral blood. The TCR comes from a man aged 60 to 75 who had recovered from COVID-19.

The CDR3 protein is CASRLGGTGNTIYF. At the DNA level, the sequence is TGTGCCAGCAGACTGGGGGGGACTGGAAACACCATATATTTT. Recombination linked TRBV19 to TRBJ1-3; matching of 5 bases hints at TRBD1 as the D gene. The germline ends are 14 bases apart after V is trimmed by 9 bases and J by 2 bases. Looking up the germline V gene (reference sequence) yields CDR1 LNHDA and CDR2 SQIVND. The CDR3 runs 14 residues from the cysteine to the phenylalanine. CDR3 DNA is the only sequence kept; it has 42 bases, read in frame from the first base.